The clone carrying this T cell receptor beta chain was seen a few times. At the DNA level, this CDR3 is encoded by other sequences in the same sample as well. These data originate in a study of blood T cell repertoires in COVID-19. The wider study: There were acute and convalescent COVID-19 samples, and they came from the United States, Italy and Spain.

Measured with immunoSEQ multiplex PCR; TCRdb has only the in-frame clones, and not every one. The sample records fewer than 350,000 clones, 75% to 90% being singletons. The CDR3 totals 13 residues. Trimming removed 2 bases at V and 1 base at J, with 5 bases between. Germline V gene lookup returns CDR1 KGHSH and CDR2 LQKENI. This study enrolled people aged roughly 18 to 90 from about 26 US geographic areas. The origin of this receptor is a man in his sixties who had recovered from COVID-19. The V gene is TRBV18, the J gene TRBJ1-1, with a weak D call TRBD1 (5 bases). Sample: PBMCs or T cells enriched from blood (not recorded which). The CDR3 sequence: CASSPTGNTEAFF. Written as DNA, the CDR3 is TGTGCCAGCTCACCAACAGGGAACACTGAAGCTTTCTTT. The entire variable domain, with the rest obtained from reference TRBV18 and TRBJ1-1, is as follows: NAGVMQNPRHLVRRRGQEARLRCSPMKGHSHVYWYRQLPEEGLKFMVYLQKENIIDESGMPKERFSAEFPKEGPSILRIQQVVRGDSAAYFCASSPTGNTEAFFGQGTRLTVV.